Below, 19 T cell receptor beta chains from the same sample are listed, as sequenced in a study of blood T cell repertoires in COVID-19. Assay: immunoSEQ multiplex PCR; the TCRdb copy retains only in-frame clones and omits some. The table lists about 64,000 clones, roughly 80% of them singletons, with around 12% in the top ten. Material: peripheral blood. These TCRs come from an elderly man with acute or convalescent COVID-19.

V is TRBV6-5 and J is TRBJ1-4; 7 nucleotides agree with TRBD1. The CDR3 has 16 residues. CDR1 and CDR2 from the germline V gene are MNHEY and SVGAGI. Trimming at V came to 0 bases and at J to 11 bases, leaving 12 bases not matched to a gene. This CDR3 is CASSYSAGGKSGKLFF. DNA for the CDR3: TGTGCCAGCAGTTACTCTGCAGGGGGGAAGTCTGGGAAACTGTTTTTT.

The count of this clone is one. V gene TRBV2 combines with J gene TRBJ1-5, with a tentative D call TRBD1 (6 bases). V lost 5 bases, J lost 0 bases, and 11 bases lay in between. Germline V gene data show CDR1 as SNHLY and CDR2 as FYNNEI. This CDR3 region has 15 residues. The CDR3 DNA follows: TGTGCCAGCAGTTCGGACAGTTATAGCAATCAGCCCCAGCATTTT. This sequence encodes CASSSDSYSNQPQHF.

This chain uses TRBV19 with TRBJ1-5, with TRBD1 as a possible D gene (5 bases). Germline CDR1 LNHDA, CDR2 SQIVND (reference sequence). The V gene lost 0 bases and the J gene lost 3 bases, with 15 bases spanning the gap. This CDR3 is built from 17 residues. CDR3 in DNA: TGTGCCAGTAGTATAGATGCGGGGGGACGTTACAATCAGCCCCAGCATTTT. Protein: CASSIDAGGRYNQPQHF.

V usage is TRBV18 and J usage is TRBJ2-1, with 13 bases fitting TRBD2. Germline-derived CDR1 and CDR2 are KGHSH and LQKENI. Trimming at V came to 1 base and at J to 9 bases, leaving 9 bases not matched to a gene. The CDR3 has 17 amino acids. In nucleotides, the CDR3 is TGTGCCAGCTCACCACGCCAACTAGCGGGGGGGTTGGGTGAGCAGTTCTTC. This gives the protein CASSPRQLAGGLGEQFF.

The chain couples TRBV3-1 (or the pseudogene TRBV3-2) to TRBJ2-1, with a possible D match to TRBD2 (6 bases). Trimming cost V 6 bases and J 5 bases, with 14 bases left between them. Per the germline V gene, CDR1 is LGHDT and CDR2 is YNNKEL (reference sequence). The CDR3 consists of 14 residues. The CDR3, as DNA: TGTGCCAGCAGGAGAGCGGGTGGAAACAATGAGCAGTTCTTC. Protein: CASRRAGGNNEQFF.

This clone was counted between two and nine times. The chain combines TRBV5-4 with TRBJ1-3; D is unclear. The CDR3 contains 17 residues. CDR1 and CDR2 (germline): SGHNT, YYREEE (reference sequence). Trimming left V 0 bases short and J 0 bases short, with 13 bases between. The CDR3: CASSLGGGESSGNTIYF. The CDR3 DNA reads TGTGCCAGCAGCTTGGGGGGAGGAGAGTCCTCTGGAAACACCATATATTTT.

This clone has just one count. This chain links TRBV19 with TRBJ2-3; TRBD2 is a possible D gene (6 bases). The CDR3 contains 15 residues. The germline gives CDR1 LNHDA, CDR2 SQIVND (reference sequence). Trimming pared 5 bases from V and 10 bases from J, leaving 22 bases between. The CDR3 DNA reads TGTGCCAGTAGTCCCGCGTCGGAGGGCCGATTTGCGCAGTATTTT. Translation: CASSPASEGRFAQYF.

This clone was detected only once. The chain uses TRBV11-2 and TRBJ1-1; D not certain. The CDR3 is 12 residues long. V lost 5 bases to trimming and J lost 7 bases, with 11 bases between them. Germline V gives CDR1 SGHAT, CDR2 FQNNGV. The CDR3 DNA reads TGTGCCAGCAGCCCGAGGCCAGATGAAGCTTTCTTT. It codes for CASSPRPDEAFF.

With respect to this clone: A read error may produce the germline difference seen at one junction end. V usage is TRBV6-5 and J usage is TRBJ1-2, with D unresolved. The germline gives CDR1 MNHEY, CDR2 SVGAGI. The CDR3 length is 13 residues. For the CDR3, the DNA is TGCCTCTCTATGCGGGATCGGAACTATGGCTACACCTTC. Its protein is CLSMRDRNYGYTF.

J is TRBJ1-1 and V is TRBV12-5; 9 nucleotides line up with TRBD1. The V and J ends lost 4 bases and 5 bases, in that order; junction bases with no gene match: 5. The CDR3 extends over 14 amino acids. In germline, CDR1 is LGHNT, CDR2 FRNRAP. The CDR3 loop is CASGSGTGRTEAFF. The CDR3, as DNA: TGTGCTAGTGGTTCCGGGACAGGGAGGACTGAAGCTTTCTTT.

V and J are TRBV25-1 and TRBJ1-6; possibly TRBD1 for D (6 bases). CDR3 length: 13 amino acids. Deletions cut 10 bases from V and 12 bases from J, with 19 bases between. Per germline, CDR1 MGHDK and CDR2 SYGVNS. The CDR3 nucleotides read TGTGCCACTGCGGGGGGGGCCCCGGGACCCCTCCACTTT. Its protein is CATAGGAPGPLHF. Filled out from reference TRBV25-1 and TRBJ1-6, the complete variable domain reads EADIYQTPRYLVIGTGKKITLECSQTMGHDKMYWYQQDPGMELHLIHYSYGVNSTEKGDLSSESTVSRIRTEHFPLTLESARPSHTSQYLCATAGGAPGPLHFGNGTRLTVT.

V is TRBV20-1 and J is TRBJ2-5; 9 nucleotides align to TRBD1. Germline assignment: CDR1 DFQATT and CDR2 SNEGSKA (reference sequence). The CDR3 length is 14 residues. Trimming cost V 5 bases and J 5 bases; bases outside gene matches: 9. In DNA form, the CDR3 reads TGCAGTGCTGGTGACAGGGGGTTCCGTGAGACCCAGTACTTC. It specifies CSAGDRGFRETQYF.

V and J are TRBV24-1 and TRBJ2-1; D gene uncertain. The V and J ends lost 5 bases and 5 bases respectively, with 3 bases between them. This CDR3 has 11 amino acids. The germline CDR1 and CDR2 sequences are KGHDR and SFDVKD. CDR3 in amino acids: CATSVNNEQFF. For the CDR3, the DNA is TGTGCCACCAGTGTCAACAATGAGCAGTTCTTC.

The chain employs TRBV7-9 and TRBJ2-6; 8 nucleotides align to TRBD1. CDR3 length: 18 residues. CDR1 and CDR2 from the germline V gene are SEHNR and FQNEAQ (reference sequence). Trimming cost V 5 bases and J 3 bases; bases outside gene matches: 12. The CDR3 bases are TGTGCCAGCAGCCCGAAAATAACAGGGGGTTATGGGGCCAACGTCCTGACTTTC. It specifies CASSPKITGGYGANVLTF.

The chain carries TRBV5-6 and TRBJ1-5, with 9 bases fitting TRBD1. Germline CDR1 and CDR2: SGHDT and YYEEEE. Germline trimming cut 0 bases from V and 7 bases from J; bases unmatched to any gene: 8. The CDR3 has 16 amino acids. The CDR3 sequence: CASSLAEDRGNQPQHF. CDR3 nucleotides: TGTGCCAGCAGCTTGGCCGAGGACAGGGGTAACCAGCCCCAGCATTTT.

This sequence joins TRBV27 and TRBJ2-3; D unresolved. Between the trimmed V and J ends, which lost 5 bases and 2 bases, there was a span of 8 bases. The CDR3 extends over 13 amino acids. From germline, CDR1 is MNHEY and CDR2 SMNVEV (reference sequence). The CDR3 region has the DNA TGTGCCAGCAGTCGTACATTCACAGATACGCAGTATTTT. This gives the protein CASSRTFTDTQYF.

The chain employs TRBV6-1 and TRBJ1-5, with D hard to call. CDR3 size: 16 residues. Per germline, CDR1 MNHNS and CDR2 SASEGT. V gave up 2 bases and J gave up 1 base, with 12 bases separating them. DNA of the CDR3: TGTGCCAGCAGTGAAACAGCGGCGGCCAGCAATCAGCCCCAGCATTTT. This codes for CASSETAAASNQPQHF.

The chain links TRBV3-1 (or the pseudogene TRBV3-2) to TRBJ2-7; 11 nucleotides line up with TRBD2. With V trimmed by 1 base and J by 3 bases, 2 bases remained unmatched. Germline CDR1 and CDR2: LGHDT and YNNKEL (reference sequence). This CDR3 has 15 residues. CDR3 nucleotide sequence: TGTGCCAGCAGCCAAGGACTAGCGGGGCTCTACGAGCAGTACTTC. Translation: CASSQGLAGLYEQYF.

The gene calls are TRBV5-1 and TRBJ2-3, with TRBD1 matching 8 bases. This CDR3 is 15 amino acids long. After removal of 5 bases from V and 0 bases from J, the junction contained 5 bases not matched to a gene. Germline CDR1 reads SGHRS; CDR2 reads YFSETQ. For the CDR3, the DNA is TGCGCCAGCAGGCAAACAGGGGGAAGCACAGATACGCAGTATTTT. Translation: CASRQTGGSTDTQYF.